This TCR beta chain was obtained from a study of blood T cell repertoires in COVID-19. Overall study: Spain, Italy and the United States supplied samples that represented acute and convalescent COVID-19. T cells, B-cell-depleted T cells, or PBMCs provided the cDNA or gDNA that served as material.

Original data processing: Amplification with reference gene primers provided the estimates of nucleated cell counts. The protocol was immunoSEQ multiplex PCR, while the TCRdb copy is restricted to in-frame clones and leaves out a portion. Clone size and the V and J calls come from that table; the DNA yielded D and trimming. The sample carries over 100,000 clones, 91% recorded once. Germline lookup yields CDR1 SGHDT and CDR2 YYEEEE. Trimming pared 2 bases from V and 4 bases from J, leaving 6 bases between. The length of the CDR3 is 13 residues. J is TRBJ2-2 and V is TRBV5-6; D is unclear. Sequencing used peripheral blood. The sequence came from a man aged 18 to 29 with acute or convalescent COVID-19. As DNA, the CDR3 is TGTGCCAGCAGCTTCGGTTCCACCGGGGAGCTGTTTTTT. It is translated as CASSFGSTGELFF.